Given below is one T cell receptor (beta chain) in context. The antigen is unknown. This sample is drawn from a study of T cell repertoires in cytomegalovirus infection. General study findings and limits: HLA-C-restricted CMV-specific TCR beta clonotypes were dominant in the ex vivo response.

TCRdb processed the reads anew with MiXCR; each CDR3 protein has one entry. The table shows some 700,000 distinct CDR3 sequences, with about a third occurring only once. This receptor was obtained from a human donor in good health (CMV status not recorded). Some clones in this sample may be carry-over from other donors' samples. The source material was PBMCs.

CDR3 in DNA: TGTGCCAGCAGCTTAGGGGTTGACGACAGTGAAGCTTTCTTT. Protein sequence: CASSLGVDDSEAFF. V is TRBV7-2 and J is TRBJ1-1; TRBD1 might be the D (5 bases). This CDR3 spans 14 amino acids. Germline CDR1 reads SGHTA; CDR2 reads FQGNSA. Trimming removed 1 base from V and 7 bases from J, with 13 bases in between.